The 6 T cell receptor beta chains reported below all come from one sample, sequenced in a study of shared clonotypes between healthy human individuals. Cells designated naive CD8 were CD45RO-negative and were positively selected for CCR7, with terminally differentiated effector memory CD45RA+ cells excluded. The repertoire was sequenced with immunoSEQ multiplex PCR; TCRdb's copy has only in-frame clones and lacks some. In the table there are 1.5 million to 2.5 million clones, just under 95% of which are singletons. Sample: naive CD8+ T cells sorted from blood. These receptors were collected from a young man in good health.

This chain joins TRBV7-9 and TRBJ2-7; perhaps TRBD2 as D (6 bases). The V end was cut by 8 bases, the J end by 0 bases, with 11 bases between. The CDR3 loop spans 13 amino acids. The V gene's germline CDR1 is SEHNR and CDR2 FQNEAQ (reference sequence). CDR3 loop: CASSGVTSYEQYF. CDR3 in DNA: TGTGCCAGCTCGGGGGTCACCTCCTACGAGCAGTACTTC.

The chain carries TRBV18 and TRBJ1-4, with D possibly being TRBD1 (5 bases). V shed 2 bases and J shed 6 bases, with 10 bases lying between them. Germline CDR1 is KGHSH and CDR2 is LQKENI. The CDR3 totals 14 residues. CDR3 nucleotides: TGTGCCAGCTCACCAGGGGACCGGGATGAAAAACTGTTTTTT. This gives the protein CASSPGDRDEKLFF. Variable domain in full (rest from reference TRBV18 and TRBJ1-4): NAGVMQNPRHLVRRRGQEARLRCSPMKGHSHVYWYRQLPEEGLKFMVYLQKENIIDESGMPKERFSAEFPKEGPSILRIQQVVRGDSAAYFCASSPGDRDEKLFFGSGTQLSVL.

The chain recombines TRBV9 with TRBJ2-5; tentatively, D is TRBD2 (6 bases). Germline CDR1 reads SGDLS; CDR2 reads YYNGEE. The CDR3 runs 14 residues. The V gene lost 0 bases and the J gene lost 4 bases, with 10 bases spanning the gap. Here the CDR3 DNA reads TGTGCCAGCAGCGTAGAGACTAGTACAGAGACCCAGTACTTC. This translates into CASSVETSTETQYF.

The J gene is TRBJ2-6, the V gene TRBV7-6; no clear D gene. The germline V gene has CDR1 SGHVS and CDR2 FNYEAQ. V was shortened by 0 bases and J by 0 bases, with 15 bases between the two germline ends. This CDR3 has 19 residues. The CDR3 here is CASSLAPEPFLSGANVLTF. The CDR3 DNA reads as TGTGCCAGCAGCTTAGCTCCGGAACCTTTCCTCTCTGGGGCCAACGTCCTGACTTTC.

As for this clone: The sample contains more than one DNA sequence encoding this CDR3. V and J are TRBV2 and TRBJ2-5, with TRBD1 identical over 10 bases. In germline, CDR1 is SNHLY, CDR2 FYNNEI. The CDR3 is 13 amino acids. Unmatched junction bases numbered 1, after V lost 5 bases and J lost 4 bases. The CDR3: CASSRTGGETQYF. CDR3 bases: TGTGCCAGCAGTAGGACAGGGGGAGAGACCCAGTACTTC.

V and J are TRBV4-1 and TRBJ1-2; 8 nucleotides align to TRBD1. The CDR3 has 14 residues. The junction had 8 bases not matched to a gene; V was cut back by 4 bases and J by 7 bases. Germline V gene data show CDR1 as MGHRA and CDR2 as YSYEKL. DNA of the CDR3: TGCGCCAGCAGCCTAAGAGGACAGGGATTTGGCTACACCTTC. Translated, it gives CASSLRGQGFGYTF.